One and the same sample provided the 23 T cell receptor beta chains below, sequenced in a study of monozygotic twins with inflammatory bowel disease. TCRdb reanalyzed the 5' RACE reads, giving one entry per CDR3 protein sequence and no DNA. The ten top clones account for just over 2.5%, within a sample of more than 300,000 distinct CDR3 sequences. The sample taken for sequencing was blood. The origin of the receptors is a human donor with ulcerative colitis or Crohn's disease, or a healthy co-twin of an affected twin (not recorded which).

CDR3 amino acids: CSARVGTDTYEQYF. J is TRBJ2-7 and V is TRBV20-1; TCRdb lists TRBD1, though no DNA is available to test this call. The CDR3 extends over 14 amino acids. Germline CDR1 and CDR2: DFQATT and SNEGSKA (reference sequence).

The chain's CDR3 is CASSQRDRGSYEQYF. The chain couples TRBV4-3 to TRBJ2-7; the TCRdb call, TRBD1, lacks DNA for checking. The length of the CDR3 is 15 residues. The V gene's germline CDR1 is LGHNA and CDR2 YSLEER.

The rearrangement joins TRBV4-3 to TRBJ2-2; TCRdb's D gene call, TRBD2, goes unchecked for lack of DNA. The CDR3 totals 16 residues. Germline V gene data show CDR1 as LGHNA and CDR2 as YSLEER. CDR3 amino acids: CASSPLLALGTGELFF.

The chain couples TRBV25-1 to TRBJ2-4; TCRdb outputs TRBD1, but without DNA this stays unchecked. CDR3 length: 16 amino acids. Germline V CDR1 and CDR2: MGHDK, SYGVNS. CDR3 amino acids: CASRSAGQGAGNIQYF.

The J gene is TRBJ1-2, the V gene TRBV7-9; checking the TCRdb D call of TRBD1 is not possible without DNA. The CDR3 consists of 16 residues. Germline lookup yields CDR1 SEHNR and CDR2 FQNEAQ (reference sequence). CDR3 region: CASSLFSQGDVGGYTF.

J is TRBJ1-1 and V is TRBV11-2; lacking DNA, the TRBD1 call made by TCRdb goes unchecked. The germline V gene has CDR1 SGHAT and CDR2 FQNNGV. CDR3 length equals 19 residues. CDR3 protein: CASSLTTGRRAGMNTEAFF.

V is TRBV7-2 and J is TRBJ2-7; TCRdb gives TRBD1 as the D gene, but with no DNA this cannot be confirmed. The CDR3 consists of 14 residues. Germline V gene data show CDR1 as SGHTA and CDR2 as FQGNSA. CDR3 protein: CASSDRGVPYEQYF.

The J gene is TRBJ2-7, the V gene TRBV9; there is no DNA to check the TCRdb D call of TRBD1. Germline V gene data show CDR1 as SGDLS and CDR2 as YYNGEE. The CDR3 has 16 amino acids. The CDR3 reads CASSVDGTGASYEQYF.

This chain uses TRBV6-5 with TRBJ2-5; TCRdb indicates TRBD1, and absent DNA this call remains unverified. CDR1 is MNHEY and CDR2 is SVGAGI in the germline V gene. The CDR3 loop spans 12 amino acids. The CDR3: CASKDGAETQYF.

This chain uses TRBV7-2 with TRBJ1-3. Germline CDR1 is SGHTA and CDR2 is FQGNSA. The CDR3 runs to 17 residues. The CDR3 protein is CASSLVGVGTSGNTIYF.

The chain has TRBV6-6 and TRBJ2-7; the D call of TRBD1 rests on TCRdb alone, since no DNA is present to check it. The CDR3 sequence is 14 residues long. Germline V lookup: CDR1 MNHNY, CDR2 SVGAGI (reference sequence). Here the CDR3 reads CASSYEGHLYEQYF.

The V gene is TRBV7-4, the J gene TRBJ1-5; TCRdb outputs TRBD1, but without DNA this stays unchecked. Germline values: CDR1 SGHVT, CDR2 SQSDAQ. The CDR3 runs 16 residues. The CDR3 sequence is CASSLRRDGRNQPQHF.

The V and J genes are TRBV6-5 and TRBJ2-1; the D call from TCRdb, TRBD2, cannot be confirmed without DNA. CDR1 and CDR2 (germline): MNHEY, SVGAGI. There are 15 residues in the CDR3. The CDR3: CASSYGGGAYNEQFF.

The chain recombines TRBV5-1 with TRBJ1-1; TCRdb indicates TRBD1, and absent DNA this call remains unverified. Germline loops: CDR1 SGHRS, CDR2 YFSETQ. This CDR3 comprises 15 residues. CDR3 region: CASSRQGAPNTEAFF.

The rearrangement uses TRBV20-1 and TRBJ2-2; TCRdb's D call of TRBD1 is untestable without DNA. There are 15 residues in the CDR3. Germline V gene data show CDR1 as DFQATT and CDR2 as SNEGSKA (reference sequence). The CDR3 sequence is CSARVGTERTGELFF.

The chain is built from TRBV6-1 and TRBJ1-2; absent DNA, TCRdb's TRBD1 call cannot be checked. Germline lookup yields CDR1 MNHNS and CDR2 SASEGT. The CDR3 contains 13 residues. The CDR3 is CASRPGQDYGYTF.

The V and J genes are TRBV19 and TRBJ2-1; TCRdb returns TRBD1, unconfirmable since there is no DNA. The germline gives CDR1 LNHDA, CDR2 SQIVND (reference sequence). The CDR3 runs 15 residues. The CDR3 region is CASSWGQGPYNEQFF. Looking up the rest from reference TRBV19 and TRBJ2-1 gives the full variable domain: DGGITQSPKYLFRKEGQNVTLSCEQNLNHDAMYWYRQDPGQGLRLIYYSQIVNDFQKGDIAEGYSVSREKKESFPLTVTSAQKNPTAFYLCASSWGQGPYNEQFFGPGTRLTVL.

The chain carries TRBV29-1 and TRBJ2-3; TCRdb selects TRBD1, and the lack of DNA leaves this call unchecked. Germline V CDR1 and CDR2: SQVTM, ANQGSEA. This CDR3 comprises 14 residues. CDR3 sequence reads: CSVGGTGDTDTQYF.

This rearrangement joins TRBV6-1 to TRBJ1-1; TCRdb selects TRBD1, and the lack of DNA leaves this call unchecked. The CDR3 is 16 residues long. From germline, CDR1 is MNHNS and CDR2 SASEGT. CDR3 protein: CASTAPPGQGNTEAFF.

The genes are TRBV7-9 and TRBJ2-6; TCRdb gives TRBD1 as the D gene, but with no DNA this cannot be confirmed. Germline assignment: CDR1 SEHNR and CDR2 FQNEAQ (reference sequence). The CDR3 loop spans 16 amino acids. The CDR3 sequence: CASSSDRSSGANVLTF.

This chain links TRBV27 with TRBJ2-1; the TCRdb call, TRBD1, lacks DNA for checking. This CDR3 is 13 amino acids long. CDR1 and CDR2 from the germline V gene are MNHEY and SMNVEV (reference sequence). The CDR3 loop is CASSPAPGNEQFF.

The rearrangement links TRBV21-1 to TRBJ2-1; TCRdb names TRBD1, which stays unverified in the absence of DNA. TRBV21-1 is annotated as a pseudogene. The CDR3 consists of 17 residues. The CDR3 sequence is CASSKGTGESSYNEQFF.

The chain links TRBV5-1 to TRBJ2-1; TCRdb names TRBD2, which stays unverified in the absence of DNA. Germline lookup yields CDR1 SGHRS and CDR2 YFSETQ. The CDR3 runs to 16 residues. CDR3: CASSLSTSGGQDEQFF.